Sequencing of this T cell receptor beta chain was carried out in a study of OX40 agonist ivuxolimab in advanced cancers. TCRdb keeps only in-frame clones here, not all; method: immunoSEQ multiplex PCR. The sample lists around 15,000 clones, roughly 81% seen once, with 41% in the top ten. In germline, CDR1 is MGHDK, CDR2 SYGVNS. Trimming removed 1 base from V and 10 bases from J, with 10 bases in between. This CDR3 spans 12 amino acids. The sample in question was CD4+ or CD8+ T cells sorted from blood, obtained in a trial of the OX40 agonist ivuxolimab. This clonotype was sampled from an adult with an advanced solid tumor such as melanoma, head and neck, liver or kidney cancer. The chain employs TRBV25-1 and TRBJ2-5; a weak D match, TRBD1 (5 bases). CDR3 sequence (DNA): TGTGCCAGCAGTGAATCAGGGCCGCGCCAGTACTTC. Translating gives CASSESGPRQYF.